This TCR beta chain originates from a study of cytomegalovirus exposure and HLA in healthy donors. Background on the study: Tens of millions of unique TCRs from HLA-typed donors made up an early data release.

Points from the study as a whole: Being productive about 87% or about 30% of the time was typical of most TCR beta V segments in an earlier analysis. A later analysis reported that several of the most significant clusters appeared to be linked to common viral pathogens, among them Epstein-Barr virus.

Germline V lookup: CDR1 SEHNR, CDR2 FQNEAQ (reference sequence). The CDR3 has 15 amino acids. V dropped 5 bases and J dropped 4 bases, with 17 bases sitting between them. With regard to this clone: Its antigen is currently unknown.

With 60 Vbeta and 13 Jbeta primers, the PCR was carried out. The protocol was immunoSEQ multiplex PCR, while the TCRdb copy is restricted to in-frame clones and leaves out a portion. The table lists about 180,000 clones, around 74% of them singletons, with approximately 2.4% in the top ten. The gene calls are TRBV7-9 and TRBJ1-2; D not certain. The TCR sequence derives from a female donor in good health and CMV-seronegative. The sequenced sample consisted of PBMCs. CDR3 bases: TGTGCCAGCAGCCAAGCGCTTACTCACGTCTATGGCTACACCTTC. It specifies CASSQALTHVYGYTF. The full variable domain, in which reference TRBV7-9 and TRBJ1-2 provide the parts outside the CDR3, is DTGVSQNPRHKITKRGQNVTFRCDPISEHNRLYWYRQTLGQGPEFLTYFQNEAQLEKSRLLSDRFSAERPKGSFSTLEIQRTEQGDSAMYLCASSQALTHVYGYTFGSGTRLTVV.